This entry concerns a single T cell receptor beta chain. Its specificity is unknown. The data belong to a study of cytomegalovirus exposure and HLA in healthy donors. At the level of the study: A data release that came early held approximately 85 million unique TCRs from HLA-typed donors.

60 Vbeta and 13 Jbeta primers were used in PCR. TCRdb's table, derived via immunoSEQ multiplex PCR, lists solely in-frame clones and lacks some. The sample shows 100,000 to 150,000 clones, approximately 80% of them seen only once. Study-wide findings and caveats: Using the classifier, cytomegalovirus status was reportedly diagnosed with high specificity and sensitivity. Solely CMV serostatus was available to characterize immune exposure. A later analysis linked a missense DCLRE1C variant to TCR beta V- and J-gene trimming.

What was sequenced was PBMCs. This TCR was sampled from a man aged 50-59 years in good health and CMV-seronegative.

CDR3 in amino acids: CASSFRRGLNTEAFF. The CDR3 DNA sequence: TGTGCCAGCAGTTTTCGGAGAGGCCTTAACACTGAAGCTTTCTTT. The V and J genes are TRBV27 and TRBJ1-1; D is uncertain. The V gene's germline CDR1 is MNHEY and CDR2 SMNVEV (reference sequence). This CDR3 spans 15 amino acids. Trimming took off 3 bases at V and 2 bases at J, with 13 bases between the two ends.